Listed below are T cell receptor beta chains from one sample, sequenced in a study of T cell responses to AZD1222 COVID-19 vaccine. The repertoire was sequenced with immunoSEQ multiplex PCR; TCRdb's copy has only in-frame clones and lacks some. The sample has 150,000 to 170,000 clones, about 90% seen once. The input for sequencing was peripheral blood, taken on day 0 of MenACWY control vaccination. The receptors here all came from an adult in good health. Both conserved end residues are part of each CDR3. Size values are once, few and many counts, or a class for expanded clones, and some rows have none.

J | size | V | CDR3
TRBJ1-1 | NA | TRBV13 | CASSLLRWTEAFF
TRBJ2-3 | NA | TRBV5-1 | CASSLATGGTDTQYF
TRBJ2-1 | NA | TRBV5-1 | CASSLAGTAYNEQFF
TRBJ1-2 | NA | TRBV18 | CASSSSGYYGYTF
TRBJ1-6 | NA | TRBV5-1 | CASSFNQGASYNSPLHF
TRBJ1-3 | NA | TRBV6-1 | CASSRGLRGNTIYF
TRBJ1-6 | NA | TRBV28 | CASSGSWGGSYPPLHF
TRBJ1-6 | NA | TRBV5-1 | CASSLSGGHSPLHF
TRBJ2-2 | NA | TRBV11-2 | CASSLVVPSGVNTGELFF
TRBJ2-7 | NA | TRBV7-2 | CASSLGFNPEYEQYF
TRBJ2-5 | NA | TRBV28 | CASSLLSGGQETQYF
TRBJ1-6 | NA | TRBV11-1 | CASSTRDSNNSPLHF
TRBJ1-2 | many | TRBV19 | CASSTAVSGRGYTF
TRBJ2-3 | NA | TRBV7-2 | CASSLLRGPTDTQYF
TRBJ1-1 | NA | TRBV28 | CASSLSWGAAEAFF
TRBJ2-1 | NA | TRBV5-4 | CASSRGGGESYNEQFF
TRBJ1-2 | NA | TRBV27 | CASSLLRRAGDANYGYTF
TRBJ1-5 | once | TRBV28 | CASSDRANQPQHF
TRBJ2-2 | NA | TRBV19 | CASSDRGTGELFF
TRBJ1-4 | NA | TRBV28 | CASSLLAGEKLFF
TRBJ1-2 | few | TRBV7-2 | CASSLALGMEAGAGYTF
TRBJ2-1 | NA | TRBV6-2/TRBV6-3 | CASSAIRGSYNEQFF
TRBJ2-7 | NA | TRBV12-3/TRBV12-4 | CASSSQAYYEQYF
TRBJ1-5 | NA | TRBV5-1 | CASSLDTANQPQHF
TRBJ2-5 | NA | TRBV3-1/TRBV3-2 | CASSLKGGDGETQYF
TRBJ1-3 | NA | TRBV4-1 | CASSQVGQGIGNTIYF
TRBJ2-7 | NA | TRBV19 | CASSIRFGGSYEQYF
TRBJ1-1 | NA | TRBV5-1 | CASSLATGALNTEAFF
TRBJ2-3 | once | TRBV27 | CASSLAASTDTQYF
TRBJ1-5 | NA | TRBV25-1 | CASSESRGVDQPQHF
TRBJ1-1 | NA | TRBV4-1 | CASSQGGTLVTEAFF
TRBJ2-3 | NA | TRBV5-1 | CASGLRPVGGLDTQYF
TRBJ1-2 | NA | TRBV5-1 | CASSSDPGGNYGYTF
TRBJ2-1 | NA | TRBV10-2 | CASSELLEGQTEFF
TRBJ2-7 | NA | TRBV9 | CASSITSGTEQYF
TRBJ2-2 | NA | TRBV9 | CASSPYSGSGTGELFF
TRBJ1-1 | NA | TRBV5-6 | CASSRRPGEGTEAFF
TRBJ1-5 | few | TRBV7-2 | CASSSRRGNQPQHF
TRBJ2-6 | NA | TRBV10-1 | CASSENSGANVLTF
TRBJ1-2 | NA | TRBV7-3 | CASSPTTGHGYTF
TRBJ1-1 | few | TRBV2 | CASSEAPLQGTEAFF
TRBJ2-7 | NA | TRBV30 | CAWSAGRIYEQYF
TRBJ2-6 | NA | TRBV25-1 | CASSDLGQGDSGANVLTF
TRBJ2-5 | NA | TRBV5-1 | CASSLMGREETQYF
TRBJ2-1 | NA | TRBV6-2/TRBV6-3 | CASSYRGGLAGGLYNEQFF
TRBJ1-3 | NA | TRBV12-5 | CASALYSSGNTIYF
TRBJ1-1 | NA | TRBV7-3 | CASSNRTGVEAFF
TRBJ2-7 | NA | TRBV9 | CASSVASGQALYEQYF
TRBJ2-3 | NA | TRBV5-1 | CASSLVRGSTDTQYF
TRBJ2-4 | NA | TRBV28 | CASSSHRAQAKNIQYF
TRBJ2-2 | NA | TRBV5-1 | CASRDLRATPDGELFF
TRBJ1-1 | NA | TRBV5-1 | CASSLDTARSTEAFF
TRBJ1-1 | NA | TRBV7-8 | CASSVVRGEAFF
TRBJ2-3 | NA | TRBV19 | CASSGGLAGEDTQYF
TRBJ2-2 | medium-sized | TRBV7-3 | CASSVTPGDTGELFF
TRBJ1-3 | NA | TRBV5-1 | CASSLLAGSGNTIYF
TRBJ1-2 | NA | TRBV5-1 | CASSSDRSLLYGYTF
TRBJ2-3 | NA | TRBV5-6 | CASSLSVDAARAQYF